Listed below are T cell receptor beta chains from one sample, sequenced in a study of T cell changes during pregnancy in multiple sclerosis. Profiled with immunoSEQ multiplex PCR; TCRdb holds only in-frame clones, not every one. The table includes about 27,000 clones, approximately 92% detected once. Material: CD8+ T cells from peripheral blood mononuclear cells, obtained in the second trimester of pregnancy. The receptors were sampled from a female donor with multiple sclerosis, enrolled in a pregnancy study. The CDR3 runs from the conserved cysteine through the conserved F or W. The D gene is left open where the match is weak. Size is omitted from some rows. Given values are once, few, many or a class for expanded clones.

V: TRBV7-7
size: NA
D: NA
J: TRBJ1-3
DNA: TGTGCTAGCAGCTTAAGCAACACCATATATTTT
CDR3: CASSLSNTIYF

V: TRBV28
size: NA
D: TRBD1
J: TRBJ1-5
DNA: TGTGCCAGCAGTCTCCGGGACAGTAAAATCCCTAGCAATCAGCCCCAGCATTTT
CDR3: CASSLRDSKIPSNQPQHF

V: TRBV19
size: NA
D: TRBD2
J: TRBJ2-1
DNA: TGTGCCAGTAGTATCGGGGGGTACAATGAGCAGTTCTTC
CDR3: CASSIGGYNEQFF

V: TRBV7-9
size: NA
D: TRBD2
J: TRBJ2-5
DNA: TGTGCCAGCAGCTTAGATGGACTAGCGGGAGAGACCCAGTACTTC
CDR3: CASSLDGLAGETQYF

V: TRBV2
size: NA
D: NA
J: TRBJ2-1
DNA: TGTGCCAGCAGACAGGGAACTAGCTCCTACAATGAGCAGTTCTTC
CDR3: CASRQGTSSYNEQFF

V: TRBV2
size: NA
D: NA
J: TRBJ2-7
DNA: TGTGCCAGCCGACGAACAGCCTACGAGCAGTACTTC
CDR3: CASRRTAYEQYF

V: TRBV28
size: NA
D: TRBD1
J: TRBJ2-7
DNA: TGTGCCAGCAGCCCCGGACAGGGATACGAGCAGTACTTC
CDR3: CASSPGQGYEQYF

V: TRBV7-9
size: NA
D: TRBD2
J: TRBJ2-1
DNA: TGTGCCAGCAGACCAATAGCGGGAGGGCCGGGGAATGAGCAGTTCTTC
CDR3: CASRPIAGGPGNEQFF

V: TRBV5-4
size: NA
D: NA
J: TRBJ2-7
DNA: TGTGCCAGCAGCTTTCTAGGGGACTACGAGCAGTACTTC
CDR3: CASSFLGDYEQYF

V: TRBV27
size: NA
D: NA
J: TRBJ2-7
DNA: TGTGCCAGCAGTCTAGCGCCCGGAGTCTCATACGAGCAGTACTTC
CDR3: CASSLAPGVSYEQYF

V: TRBV11-2
size: NA
D: TRBD1
J: TRBJ1-1
DNA: TGTGCCAGCAGCTTCGACAGGGTGAGGAGTCTTCGCACTGAAGCTTTCTTT
CDR3: CASSFDRVRSLRTEAFF

V: TRBV7-2
size: once
D: TRBD2
J: TRBJ2-1
DNA: TGTGCCAGCAGCTTCAGACTAGCGGTAGACAATGAGCAGTTCTTC
CDR3: CASSFRLAVDNEQFF

V: TRBV19
size: NA
D: NA
J: TRBJ1-5
DNA: TGTGCCAGTAGTATTCGGAGGGCAGGCAATCAGCCCCAGCATTTT
CDR3: CASSIRRAGNQPQHF

V: TRBV27
size: NA
D: TRBD2
J: TRBJ2-1
DNA: TGTGCCAGCAAACCCTTTTGGGGGAGGGCCGATCATGAGCAGTTCTTC
CDR3: CASKPFWGRADHEQFF

V: TRBV5-1
size: NA
D: TRBD1
J: TRBJ2-7
DNA: TGCGCCAGCAGCTTGGAGGGGGCATACGAGCAGTACTTC
CDR3: CASSLEGAYEQYF

V: TRBV7-5
size: NA
D: NA
J: TRBJ2-1
DNA: TGTGCCAGAAGCTTACCGCCGGACGGCCGGGGGGGGAGGGCCGAAGATGAGCAGTTCTTC
CDR3: CARSLPPDGRGGRAEDEQFF